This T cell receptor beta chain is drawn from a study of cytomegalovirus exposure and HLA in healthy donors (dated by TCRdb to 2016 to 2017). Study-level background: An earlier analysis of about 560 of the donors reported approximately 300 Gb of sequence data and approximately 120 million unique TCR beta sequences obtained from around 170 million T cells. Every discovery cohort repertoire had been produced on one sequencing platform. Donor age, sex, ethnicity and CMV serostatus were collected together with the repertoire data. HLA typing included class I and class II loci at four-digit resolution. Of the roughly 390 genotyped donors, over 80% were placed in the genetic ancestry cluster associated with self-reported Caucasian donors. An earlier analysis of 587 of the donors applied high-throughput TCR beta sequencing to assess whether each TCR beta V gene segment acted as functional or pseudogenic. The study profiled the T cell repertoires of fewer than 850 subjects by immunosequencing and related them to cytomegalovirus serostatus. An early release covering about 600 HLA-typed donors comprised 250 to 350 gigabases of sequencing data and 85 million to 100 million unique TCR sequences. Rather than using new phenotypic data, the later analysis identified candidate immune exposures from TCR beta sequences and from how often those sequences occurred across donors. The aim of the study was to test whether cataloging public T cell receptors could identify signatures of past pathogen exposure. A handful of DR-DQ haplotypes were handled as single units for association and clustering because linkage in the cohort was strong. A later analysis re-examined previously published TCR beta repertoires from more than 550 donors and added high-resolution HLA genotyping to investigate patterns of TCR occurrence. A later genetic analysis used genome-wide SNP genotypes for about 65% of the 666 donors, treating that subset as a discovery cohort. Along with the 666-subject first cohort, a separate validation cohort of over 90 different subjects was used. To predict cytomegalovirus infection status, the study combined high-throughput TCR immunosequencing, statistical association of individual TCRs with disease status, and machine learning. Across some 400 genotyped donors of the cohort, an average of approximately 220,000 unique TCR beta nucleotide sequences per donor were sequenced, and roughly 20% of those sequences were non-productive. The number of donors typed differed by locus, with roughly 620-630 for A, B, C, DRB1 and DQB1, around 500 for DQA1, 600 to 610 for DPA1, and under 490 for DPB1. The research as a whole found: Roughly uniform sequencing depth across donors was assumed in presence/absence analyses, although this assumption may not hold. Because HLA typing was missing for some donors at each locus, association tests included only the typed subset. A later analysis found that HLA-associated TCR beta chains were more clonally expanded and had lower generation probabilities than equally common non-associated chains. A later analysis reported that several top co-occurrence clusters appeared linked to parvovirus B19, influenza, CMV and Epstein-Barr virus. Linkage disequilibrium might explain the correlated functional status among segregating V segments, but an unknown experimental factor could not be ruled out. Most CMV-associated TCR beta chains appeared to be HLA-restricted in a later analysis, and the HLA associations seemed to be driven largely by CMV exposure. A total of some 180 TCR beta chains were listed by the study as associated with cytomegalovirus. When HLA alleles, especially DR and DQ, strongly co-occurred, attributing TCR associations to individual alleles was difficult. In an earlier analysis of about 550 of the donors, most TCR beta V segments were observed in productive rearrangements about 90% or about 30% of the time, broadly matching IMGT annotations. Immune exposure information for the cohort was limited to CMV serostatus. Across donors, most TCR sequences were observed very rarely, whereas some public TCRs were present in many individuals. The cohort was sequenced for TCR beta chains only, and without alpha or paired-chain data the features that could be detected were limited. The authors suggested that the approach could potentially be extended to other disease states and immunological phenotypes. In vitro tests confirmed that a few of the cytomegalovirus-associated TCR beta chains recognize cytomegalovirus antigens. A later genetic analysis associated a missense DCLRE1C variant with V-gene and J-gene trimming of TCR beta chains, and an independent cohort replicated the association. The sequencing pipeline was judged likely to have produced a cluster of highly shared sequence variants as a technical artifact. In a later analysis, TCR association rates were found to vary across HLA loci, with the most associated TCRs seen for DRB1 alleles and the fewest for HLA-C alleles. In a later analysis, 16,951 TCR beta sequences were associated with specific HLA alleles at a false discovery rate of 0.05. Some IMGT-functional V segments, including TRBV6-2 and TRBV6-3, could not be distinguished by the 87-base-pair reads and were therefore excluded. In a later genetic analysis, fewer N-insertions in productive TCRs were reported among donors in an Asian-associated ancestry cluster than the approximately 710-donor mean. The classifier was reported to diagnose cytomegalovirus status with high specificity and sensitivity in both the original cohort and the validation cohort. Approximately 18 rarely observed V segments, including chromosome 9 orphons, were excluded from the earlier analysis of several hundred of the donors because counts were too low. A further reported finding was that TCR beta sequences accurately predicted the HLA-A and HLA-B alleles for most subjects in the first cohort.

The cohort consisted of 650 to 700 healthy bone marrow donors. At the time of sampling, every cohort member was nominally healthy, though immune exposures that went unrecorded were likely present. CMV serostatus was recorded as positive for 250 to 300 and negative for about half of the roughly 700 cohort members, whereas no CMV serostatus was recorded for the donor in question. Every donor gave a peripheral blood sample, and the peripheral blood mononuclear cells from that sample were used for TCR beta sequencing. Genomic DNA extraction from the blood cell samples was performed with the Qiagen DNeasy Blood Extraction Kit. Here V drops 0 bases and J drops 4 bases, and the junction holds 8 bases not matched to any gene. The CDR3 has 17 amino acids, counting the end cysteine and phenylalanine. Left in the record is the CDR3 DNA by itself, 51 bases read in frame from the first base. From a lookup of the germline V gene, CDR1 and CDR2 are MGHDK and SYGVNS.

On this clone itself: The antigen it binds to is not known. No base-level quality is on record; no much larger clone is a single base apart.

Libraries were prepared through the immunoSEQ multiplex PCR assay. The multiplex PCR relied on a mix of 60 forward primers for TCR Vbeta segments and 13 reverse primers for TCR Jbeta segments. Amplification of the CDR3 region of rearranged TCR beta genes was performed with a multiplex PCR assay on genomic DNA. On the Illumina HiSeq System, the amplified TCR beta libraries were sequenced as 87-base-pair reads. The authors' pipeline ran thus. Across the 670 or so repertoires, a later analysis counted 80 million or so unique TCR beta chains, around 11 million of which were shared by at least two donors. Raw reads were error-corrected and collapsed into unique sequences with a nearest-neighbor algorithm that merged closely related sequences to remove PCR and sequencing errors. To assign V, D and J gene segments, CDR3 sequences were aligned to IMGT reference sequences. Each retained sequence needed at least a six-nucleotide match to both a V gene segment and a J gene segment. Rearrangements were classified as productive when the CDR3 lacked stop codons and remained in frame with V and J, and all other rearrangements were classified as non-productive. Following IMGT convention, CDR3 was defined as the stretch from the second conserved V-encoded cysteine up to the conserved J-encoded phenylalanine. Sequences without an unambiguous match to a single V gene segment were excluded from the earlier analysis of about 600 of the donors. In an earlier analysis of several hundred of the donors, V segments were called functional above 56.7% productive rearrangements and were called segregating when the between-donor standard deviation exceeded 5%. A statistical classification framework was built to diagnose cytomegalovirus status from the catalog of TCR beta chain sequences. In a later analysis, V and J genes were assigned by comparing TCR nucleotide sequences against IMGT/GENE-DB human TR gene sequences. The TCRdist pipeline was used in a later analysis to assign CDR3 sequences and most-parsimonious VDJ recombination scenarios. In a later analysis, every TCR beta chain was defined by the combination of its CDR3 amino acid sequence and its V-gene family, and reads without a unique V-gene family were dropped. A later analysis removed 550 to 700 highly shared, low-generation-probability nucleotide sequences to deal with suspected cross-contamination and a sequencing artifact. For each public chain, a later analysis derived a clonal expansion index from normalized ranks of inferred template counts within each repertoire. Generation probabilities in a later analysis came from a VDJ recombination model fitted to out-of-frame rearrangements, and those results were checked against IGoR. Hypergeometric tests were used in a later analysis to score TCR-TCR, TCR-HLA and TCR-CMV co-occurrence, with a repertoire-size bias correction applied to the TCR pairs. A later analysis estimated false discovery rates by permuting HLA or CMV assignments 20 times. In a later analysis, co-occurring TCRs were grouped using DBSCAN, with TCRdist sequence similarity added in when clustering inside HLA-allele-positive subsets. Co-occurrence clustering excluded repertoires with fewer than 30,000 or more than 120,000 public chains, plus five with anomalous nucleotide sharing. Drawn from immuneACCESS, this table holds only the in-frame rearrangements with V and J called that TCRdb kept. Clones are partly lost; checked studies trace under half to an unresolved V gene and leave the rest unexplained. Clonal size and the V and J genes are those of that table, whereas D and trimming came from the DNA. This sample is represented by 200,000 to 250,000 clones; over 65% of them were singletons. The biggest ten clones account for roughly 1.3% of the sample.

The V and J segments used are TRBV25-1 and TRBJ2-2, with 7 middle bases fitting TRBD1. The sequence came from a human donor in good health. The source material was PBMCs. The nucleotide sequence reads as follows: TGTGCCAGCAGTGAATACAGGGGGTCCCTCACCACCGGGGAGCTGTTTTTT. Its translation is CASSEYRGSLTTGELFF.